These 16 T cell receptor beta chains were sequenced from one sample in a study of CD8 T cells in ankylosing spondylitis. TCRdb independently ran MiXCR on the 5' RACE reads; one entry per CDR3 protein. The table shows 39,000 or so distinct CDR3 sequences, with roughly 3.1% occurring only once. Sequencing was carried out using blood, either unsorted or a sorted T cell fraction (not recorded which). The receptor set was obtained from a male donor with ankylosing spondylitis or in good health (not recorded which).

In its sample, this clonotype was seen many times. The CDR3 DNA reads TGTGCCAGCACAAACAATCCGGGACTAGCGGGAGCAGGTGAGCAGTTCTTC. Translation gives CASTNNPGLAGAGEQFF. V gene TRBV9 combines with J gene TRBJ2-1; 14 bases align to TRBD2. The CDR3 sequence is 17 residues long. Germline V gene sequence: CDR1 SGDLS, CDR2 YYNGEE. V lost 6 bases and J lost 9; bases outside the gene matches: 14.

This clonotype was counted at least ten times. J is TRBJ2-3 and V is TRBV9; D ambiguous. Germline loops: CDR1 SGDLS, CDR2 YYNGEE. This CDR3 is built from 12 residues. V dropped 3 bases and J dropped 0 bases, with 2 bases sitting between them. CDR3 sequence (DNA): TGTGCCAGCAGCGCGAGCACAGATACGCAGTATTTT. Its translation: CASSASTDTQYF.

In this sample, this clonotype turned up many times. The V and J genes are TRBV9 and TRBJ2-5; D is undetermined. The CDR3 contains 13 residues. CDR1 SGDLS and CDR2 YYNGEE come from the germline V gene. The V and J ends lost 5 bases and 2 bases respectively, with 10 bases between them. Here the CDR3 reads CASSPEAQETQYF. CDR3 bases: TGTGCCAGCAGTCCTGAGGCTCAAGAGACCCAGTACTTC.

This clonotype was detected ten times or more. V is TRBV9 and J is TRBJ2-1; TRBD2 matches 8 bases. The germline V gene encodes CDR1 SGDLS and CDR2 YYNGEE. Germline trimming cut 0 bases from V and 7 bases from J; bases unmatched to any gene: 0. The length of the CDR3 is 13 residues. The CDR3 loop is CASSVASGNEQFF. Here the CDR3 DNA reads TGTGCCAGCAGCGTAGCTAGCGGGAATGAGCAGTTCTTC. Full variable domain (remainder filled in from reference TRBV9 and TRBJ2-1): DSGVTQTPKHLITATGQRVTLRCSPRSGDLSVYWYQQSLDQGLQFLIQYYNGEERAKGNILERFSAQQFPDLHSELNLSSLELGDSALYFCASSVASGNEQFFGPGTRLTVL.

There are many counts of this clonotype. The chain links TRBV9 to TRBJ2-3; D may be TRBD1 (5 bases). This CDR3 comprises 12 residues. V was shortened by 4 bases and J by 9 bases, with 12 bases between the two germline ends. CDR1 is SGDLS, CDR2 YYNGEE, per germline. CDR3 DNA: TGTGCCAGCAGCTCTGTTGGGGCAACGCAGTATTTT. Its protein is CASSSVGATQYF.

This clonotype was observed many times. The V and J genes are TRBV24-1 and TRBJ2-5, with 9 positions matching TRBD2. V was clipped by 11 bases and J by 2 bases; unmatched bases: 5. This CDR3 spans 13 amino acids. Germline CDR1 is KGHDR and CDR2 is SFDVKD. CDR3 protein: CAKNLAGQETQYF. The DNA for the CDR3 is TGTGCCAAGAACCTAGCGGGACAAGAGACCCAGTACTTC.

This clonotype was observed many times. V gene TRBV9 combines with J gene TRBJ2-2; D remains ambiguous. The CDR3 length is 16 residues. V was shortened by 0 bases and J by 0 bases, with 9 bases between the two germline ends. Germline CDR1 is SGDLS and CDR2 is YYNGEE. Here the CDR3 DNA reads TGTGCCAGCAGCGTAGGACGGAGCTCGAACACCGGGGAGCTGTTTTTT. This sequence encodes CASSVGRSSNTGELFF.

This clonotype was detected many times. This chain links TRBV9 with TRBJ2-1; D is unresolved. V was clipped by 0 bases and J by 7 bases, with 11 bases between them. CDR1 and CDR2 (germline): SGDLS, YYNGEE. This CDR3 spans 14 amino acids. The CDR3 spells CASSVGGKGNEQFF. The CDR3 DNA follows: TGTGCCAGCAGCGTAGGTGGTAAAGGTAATGAGCAGTTCTTC. The entire variable domain, with the rest obtained from reference TRBV9 and TRBJ2-1, is as follows: DSGVTQTPKHLITATGQRVTLRCSPRSGDLSVYWYQQSLDQGLQFLIQYYNGEERAKGNILERFSAQQFPDLHSELNLSSLELGDSALYFCASSVGGKGNEQFFGPGTRLTVL.

This clonotype was seen many times. The V gene is TRBV9, the J gene TRBJ2-5; D may be TRBD2 (6 bases). Trimming left V 0 bases short and J 0 bases short, with 15 bases between. The CDR3 sequence is 17 residues long. The germline V gene encodes CDR1 SGDLS and CDR2 YYNGEE. The CDR3 bases are TGTGCCAGCAGCGTAGGAAGCCAGGGAGGAGACCAAGAGACCCAGTACTTC. As protein: CASSVGSQGGDQETQYF.

In this sample, this clonotype turned up many times. The chain links TRBV9 to TRBJ2-1; D gene uncertain. The V and J ends lost 0 bases and 0 bases respectively, with 10 bases between them. This CDR3 has 16 residues. The germline CDR1 and CDR2 sequences are SGDLS and YYNGEE. This chain's CDR3 is CASSVGLESSYNEQFF. Here the CDR3 DNA reads TGTGCCAGCAGCGTAGGGCTGGAGAGCTCCTACAATGAGCAGTTCTTC. Variable domain in full (rest from reference TRBV9 and TRBJ2-1): DSGVTQTPKHLITATGQRVTLRCSPRSGDLSVYWYQQSLDQGLQFLIQYYNGEERAKGNILERFSAQQFPDLHSELNLSSLELGDSALYFCASSVGLESSYNEQFFGPGTRLTVL.

Ten or more counts support this clonotype. The J gene is TRBJ1-6, the V gene TRBV9, with D hard to call. Germline CDR1 reads SGDLS; CDR2 reads YYNGEE. The CDR3 loop spans 14 amino acids. V was pared by 2 bases and J by 5 bases, with 8 bases between. DNA of the CDR3: TGTGCCAGCAGCGTGGCGGGCGATAATTCACCCCTCCACTTT. Translated: CASSVAGDNSPLHF.

This clonotype was counted ten times or more. This sequence joins TRBV9 and TRBJ2-5; no reliable D call. CDR3 length: 14 residues. Trimming removed 0 bases at V and 5 bases at J, with 11 bases between. The germline gives CDR1 SGDLS, CDR2 YYNGEE. The CDR3 reads CASSVEGTGETQYF. The CDR3 nucleotides are TGTGCCAGCAGCGTAGAAGGAACCGGGGAGACCCAGTACTTC.

This clonotype was counted many times. The V call is TRBV9, the J call TRBJ2-5, with D hard to call. This CDR3 spans 12 amino acids. The V gene lost 0 bases and the J gene lost 4 bases, with 4 bases spanning the gap. The germline V gene has CDR1 SGDLS and CDR2 YYNGEE. CDR3 coding DNA: TGTGCCAGCAGCGTAGCTACAGAGACCCAGTACTTC. Translating gives CASSVATETQYF.

This clonotype was detected many times. The chain employs TRBV9 and TRBJ2-2; tentatively, D is TRBD1 (5 bases). Looked up from germline, CDR1 is SGDLS and CDR2 is YYNGEE. This CDR3 comprises 17 residues. V was cut by 1 base and J by 0 bases, with 13 bases left in between. In nucleotides, the CDR3 is TGTGCCAGCAGCGTAAGGGGCGCAGGCTCGAACACCGGGGAGCTGTTTTTT. As protein: CASSVRGAGSNTGELFF.

Many counts were recorded for this clonotype. The chain couples TRBV9 to TRBJ2-1, with D tentatively TRBD1 (6 bases). V lost 6 bases to trimming and J lost 6 bases, with 10 bases between them. Germline V lookup: CDR1 SGDLS, CDR2 YYNGEE. The CDR3 is 12 residues long. The CDR3: CASTSGVNEQFF. The CDR3 nucleotides are TGTGCCAGCACTTCAGGGGTCAATGAGCAGTTCTTC.

In this sample, this clonotype turned up many times. The V gene is TRBV9, the J gene TRBJ2-1; D remains ambiguous. Looked up from germline, CDR1 is SGDLS and CDR2 is YYNGEE. Trimming pared 2 bases from V and 5 bases from J, leaving 14 bases between. The length of the CDR3 is 15 residues. This CDR3 is CASSVRGFTDNEQFF. In DNA form, the CDR3 reads TGTGCCAGCAGCGTCCGAGGCTTTACCGACAATGAGCAGTTCTTC.